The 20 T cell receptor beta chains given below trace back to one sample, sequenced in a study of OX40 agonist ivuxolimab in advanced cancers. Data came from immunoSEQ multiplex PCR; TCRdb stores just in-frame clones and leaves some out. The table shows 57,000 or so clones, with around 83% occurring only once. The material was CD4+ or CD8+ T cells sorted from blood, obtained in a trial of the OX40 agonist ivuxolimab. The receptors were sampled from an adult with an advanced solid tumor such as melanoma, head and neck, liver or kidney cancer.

CDR3 nucleotides: TGTGCCAGCAGCTCCAGGGGGAACTATGGCTACACCTTC. This gives the protein CASSSRGNYGYTF. This chain connects TRBV7-2 to TRBJ1-2; 7 bases match TRBD1. CDR3 length: 13 amino acids. The ends lost 4 bases at V and 2 bases at J; junction bases unmatched: 1. In germline, CDR1 is SGHTA, CDR2 FQGNSA.

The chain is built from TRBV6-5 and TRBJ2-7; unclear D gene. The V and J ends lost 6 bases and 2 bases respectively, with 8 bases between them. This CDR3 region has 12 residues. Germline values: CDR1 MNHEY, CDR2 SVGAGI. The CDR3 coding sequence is TGTGCCAGCAGACGCGATGCCTACGAGCAGTACTTC. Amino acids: CASRRDAYEQYF.

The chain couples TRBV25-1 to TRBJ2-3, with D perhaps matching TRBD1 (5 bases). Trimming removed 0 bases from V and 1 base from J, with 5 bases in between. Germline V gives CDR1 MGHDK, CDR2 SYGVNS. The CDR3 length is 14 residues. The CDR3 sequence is CASSEYRGTDTQYF. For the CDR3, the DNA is TGTGCCAGCAGTGAATACAGGGGCACAGATACGCAGTATTTT.

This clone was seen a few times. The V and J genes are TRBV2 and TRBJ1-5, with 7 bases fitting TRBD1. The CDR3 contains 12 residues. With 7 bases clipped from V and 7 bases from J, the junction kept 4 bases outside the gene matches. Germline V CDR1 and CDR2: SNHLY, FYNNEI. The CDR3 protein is CASKVRGQPQHF. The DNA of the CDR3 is TGTGCCAGCAAAGTCAGGGGGCAGCCCCAGCATTTT.

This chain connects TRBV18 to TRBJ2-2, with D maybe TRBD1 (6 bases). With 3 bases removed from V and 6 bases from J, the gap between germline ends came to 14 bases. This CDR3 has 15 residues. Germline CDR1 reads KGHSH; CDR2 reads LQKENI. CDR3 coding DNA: TGTGCCAGCTCACCCCGACAGGACTTGTCCGGGGAGCTGTTTTTT. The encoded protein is CASSPRQDLSGELFF. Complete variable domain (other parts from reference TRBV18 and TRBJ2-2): NAGVMQNPRHLVRRRGQEARLRCSPMKGHSHVYWYRQLPEEGLKFMVYLQKENIIDESGMPKERFSAEFPKEGPSILRIQQVVRGDSAAYFCASSPRQDLSGELFFGEGSRLTVL.

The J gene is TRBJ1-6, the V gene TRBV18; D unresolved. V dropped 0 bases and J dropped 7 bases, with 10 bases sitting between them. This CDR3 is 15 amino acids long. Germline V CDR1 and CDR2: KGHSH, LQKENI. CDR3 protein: CASSPPPGNNSPLHF. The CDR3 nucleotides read TGTGCCAGCTCACCACCGCCAGGAAACAATTCACCCCTCCACTTT.

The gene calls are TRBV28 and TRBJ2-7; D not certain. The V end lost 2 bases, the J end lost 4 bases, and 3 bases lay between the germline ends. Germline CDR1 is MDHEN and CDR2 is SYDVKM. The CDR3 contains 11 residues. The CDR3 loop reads CASSLRYEQYF. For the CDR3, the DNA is TGTGCCAGCAGTTTACGGTACGAGCAGTACTTC.

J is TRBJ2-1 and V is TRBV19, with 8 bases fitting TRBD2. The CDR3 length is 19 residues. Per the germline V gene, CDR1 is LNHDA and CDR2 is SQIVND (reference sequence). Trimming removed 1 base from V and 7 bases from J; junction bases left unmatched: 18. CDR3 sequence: CASSIGSMVRLAISNEQFF. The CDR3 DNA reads TGTGCCAGTAGTATAGGGTCGATGGTGAGACTAGCGATAAGTAATGAGCAGTTCTTC.

This CDR3 reads CAWNRDSYTEAFF. CDR3 coding DNA: TGTGCCTGGAACCGGGACAGCTACACTGAAGCTTTCTTT. The chain recombines TRBV30 with TRBJ1-1, with 7 bases lining up with TRBD1. Losses at the gene ends were 4 bases for V and 3 bases for J; bases not matched to a gene: 5. The length of the CDR3 is 13 residues. The germline CDR1 and CDR2 sequences are GTSNPN and SVGIG (reference sequence).

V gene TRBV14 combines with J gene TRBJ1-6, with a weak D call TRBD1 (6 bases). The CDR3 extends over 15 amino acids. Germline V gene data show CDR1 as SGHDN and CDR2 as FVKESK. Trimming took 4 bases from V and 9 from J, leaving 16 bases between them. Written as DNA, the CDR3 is TGTGCCAGCAGCCCCAGTAGGGGACAAGGTTCACCCCTCCACTTT. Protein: CASSPSRGQGSPLHF.

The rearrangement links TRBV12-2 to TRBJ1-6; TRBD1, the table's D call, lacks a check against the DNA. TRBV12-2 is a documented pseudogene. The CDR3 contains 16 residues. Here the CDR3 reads CASRFHTGQVHSPLHF. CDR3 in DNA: TGTGCAAGTCGCTTCCACACGGGACAGGTTCACTCACCCCTCCACTTT.

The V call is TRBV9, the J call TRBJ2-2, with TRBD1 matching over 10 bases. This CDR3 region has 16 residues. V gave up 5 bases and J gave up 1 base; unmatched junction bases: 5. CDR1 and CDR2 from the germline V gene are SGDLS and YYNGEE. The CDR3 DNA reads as TGTGCCAGCAGATCGGGACAGGGGTTGAACACCGGGGAGCTGTTTTTT. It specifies CASRSGQGLNTGELFF.

CDR3 amino acids: CASSILPPGGNGYTF. The DNA of the CDR3 is TGTGCCAGCAGTATACTTCCTCCAGGGGGCAATGGCTACACCTTC. The chain links TRBV27 to TRBJ1-2; TRBD1 agrees at 8 bases. From germline, CDR1 is MNHEY and CDR2 SMNVEV (reference sequence). Losses at the gene ends were 5 bases for V and 6 bases for J; bases not matched to a gene: 11. The CDR3 has 15 residues.

CDR3 in amino acids: CASSSSAPDTQYF. DNA of the CDR3: TGTGCCAGCAGTTCCTCGGCCCCCGATACGCAGTATTTT. The chain combines TRBV7-9 with TRBJ2-3; D is unclear. This CDR3 is built from 13 residues. The V gene's germline CDR1 is SEHNR and CDR2 FQNEAQ (reference sequence). V gave up 6 bases and J gave up 6 bases, with 13 bases separating them. The variable domain in full, with the rest retrieved from reference TRBV7-9 and TRBJ2-3, is DTGVSQNPRHKITKRGQNVTFRCDPISEHNRLYWYRQTLGQGPEFLTYFQNEAQLEKSRLLSDRFSAERPKGSFSTLEIQRTEQGDSAMYLCASSSSAPDTQYFGPGTRLTVL.

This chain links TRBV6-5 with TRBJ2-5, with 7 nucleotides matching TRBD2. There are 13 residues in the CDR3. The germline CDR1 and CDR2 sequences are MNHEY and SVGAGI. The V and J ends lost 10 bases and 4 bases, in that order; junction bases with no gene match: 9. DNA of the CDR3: TGTGCCACCGAACCGGGGAGGGGAGAGACCCAGTACTTC. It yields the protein CATEPGRGETQYF.

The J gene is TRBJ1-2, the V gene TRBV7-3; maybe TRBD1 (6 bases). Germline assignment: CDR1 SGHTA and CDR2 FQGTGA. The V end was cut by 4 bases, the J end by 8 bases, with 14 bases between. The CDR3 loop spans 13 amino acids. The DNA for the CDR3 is TGTGCCAGCAGCTCAGACAGGACGGGAGGCTACACCTTC. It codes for CASSSDRTGGYTF.

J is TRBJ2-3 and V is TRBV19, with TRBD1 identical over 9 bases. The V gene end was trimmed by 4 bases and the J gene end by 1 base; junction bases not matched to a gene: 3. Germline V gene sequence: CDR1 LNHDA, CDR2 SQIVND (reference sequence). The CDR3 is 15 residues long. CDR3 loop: CASSKQGAGTDTQYF. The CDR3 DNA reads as TGTGCCAGTAGTAAACAGGGGGCAGGCACAGATACGCAGTATTTT. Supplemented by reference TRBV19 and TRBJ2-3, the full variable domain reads DGGITQSPKYLFRKEGQNVTLSCEQNLNHDAMYWYRQDPGQGLRLIYYSQIVNDFQKGDIAEGYSVSREKKESFPLTVTSAQKNPTAFYLCASSKQGAGTDTQYFGPGTRLTVL.

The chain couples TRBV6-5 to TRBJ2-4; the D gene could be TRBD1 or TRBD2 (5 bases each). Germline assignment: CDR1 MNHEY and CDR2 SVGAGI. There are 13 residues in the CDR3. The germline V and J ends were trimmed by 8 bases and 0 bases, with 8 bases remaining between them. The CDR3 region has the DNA TGTGCCAGCGGGACCTTAGCCAAAAACATTCAGTACTTC. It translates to CASGTLAKNIQYF.

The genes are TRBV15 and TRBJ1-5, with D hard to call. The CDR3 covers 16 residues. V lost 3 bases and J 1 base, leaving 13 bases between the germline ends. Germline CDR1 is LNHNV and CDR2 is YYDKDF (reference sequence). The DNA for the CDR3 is TGTGCCACCAGCAGGGACCTTAGCGGGAGCAATCAGCCCCAGCATTTT. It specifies CATSRDLSGSNQPQHF.

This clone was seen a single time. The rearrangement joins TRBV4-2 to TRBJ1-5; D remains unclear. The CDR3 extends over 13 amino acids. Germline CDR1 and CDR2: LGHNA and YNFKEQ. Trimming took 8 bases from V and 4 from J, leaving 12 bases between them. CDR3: CASRRSVNQPQHF. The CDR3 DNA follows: TGTGCCAGCCGTCGAAGTGTTAATCAGCCCCAGCATTTT.